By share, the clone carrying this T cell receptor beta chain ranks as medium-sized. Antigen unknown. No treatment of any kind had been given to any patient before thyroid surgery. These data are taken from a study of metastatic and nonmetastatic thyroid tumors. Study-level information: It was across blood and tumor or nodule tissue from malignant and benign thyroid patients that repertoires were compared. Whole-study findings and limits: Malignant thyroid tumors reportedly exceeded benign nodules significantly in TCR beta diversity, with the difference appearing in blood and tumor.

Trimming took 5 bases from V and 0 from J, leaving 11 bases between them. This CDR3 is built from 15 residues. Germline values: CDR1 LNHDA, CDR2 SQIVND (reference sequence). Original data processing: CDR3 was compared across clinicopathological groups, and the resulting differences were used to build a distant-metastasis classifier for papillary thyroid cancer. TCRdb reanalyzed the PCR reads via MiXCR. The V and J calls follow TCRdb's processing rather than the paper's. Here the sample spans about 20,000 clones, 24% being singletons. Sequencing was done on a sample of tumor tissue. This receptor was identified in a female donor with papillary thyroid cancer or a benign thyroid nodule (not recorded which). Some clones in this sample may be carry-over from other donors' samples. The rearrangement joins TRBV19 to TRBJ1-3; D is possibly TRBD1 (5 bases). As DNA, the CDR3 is TGTGCCAGTAGTCCGGCGGGGACCTCTGGAAACACCATATATTTT. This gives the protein CASSPAGTSGNTIYF.